These 17 T cell receptor beta chains were all obtained from the same sample, sequenced in a study of T cell responses to AZD1222 COVID-19 vaccine. Libraries were prepared by immunoSEQ multiplex PCR; TCRdb keeps only in-frame clonotypes and omits some of them. In the table there are about 130,000 clones, about 94% of which are singletons. Sequencing used peripheral blood, obtained on day 0 of AZD1222 vaccination. These receptors were obtained from an adult in good health.

This rearrangement joins TRBV4-2 to TRBJ2-3; maybe TRBD2 (5 bases). The germline CDR1 and CDR2 sequences are LGHNA and YNFKEQ. The CDR3 is made up of 16 amino acids. V lost 4 bases and J 0 bases, leaving 14 bases between the germline ends. The CDR3 loop reads CASSLERSTSTDTQYF. DNA for the CDR3: TGTGCCAGCAGCCTCGAGCGGAGCACTAGCACAGATACGCAGTATTTT.

A single count supports this clone. The J gene is TRBJ1-4, the V gene TRBV5-6; no clear D gene. V lost 0 bases and J 8 bases, leaving 8 bases between the germline ends. Germline assignment: CDR1 SGHDT and CDR2 YYEEEE. This CDR3 comprises 13 residues. CDR3 sequence: CASSLDGEEKLFF. CDR3 DNA sequence: TGTGCCAGCAGCTTGGATGGTGAAGAAAAACTGTTTTTT.

This clone has a single count. The gene calls are TRBV27 and TRBJ2-7; D is undetermined. The CDR3 runs 13 residues. Trimming removed 8 bases from V and 6 bases from J, with 17 bases in between. Germline lookup yields CDR1 MNHEY and CDR2 SMNVEV (reference sequence). CDR3 amino acids: CASGFGGPGEQYF. CDR3 DNA sequence: TGTGCCAGCGGATTCGGTGGCCCCGGCGAGCAGTACTTC.

This chain connects TRBV3-1 (or the pseudogene TRBV3-2) to TRBJ2-1, with TRBD1 as a possible D gene (6 bases). V lost 7 bases and J lost 10, with 8 bases in between. Germline CDR1 LGHDT, CDR2 YNNKEL (reference sequence). There are 10 residues in the CDR3. The CDR3 protein is CASKGEEQFF. CDR3 sequence (DNA): TGTGCCAGCAAGGGGGAGGAGCAGTTCTTC.

In this sample, this clone turned up once. The chain employs TRBV9 and TRBJ2-7, with 10 bases aligning to TRBD2. V was clipped by 2 bases and J by 3 bases; unmatched bases: 5. This CDR3 contains 15 residues. Per germline, CDR1 SGDLS and CDR2 YYNGEE. CDR3 nucleotides: TGTGCCAGCAGCGTCGACGCTAGCGGGAGCTACGAGCAGTACTTC. This translates into CASSVDASGSYEQYF.

The V and J genes are TRBV5-1 and TRBJ1-2; a weak D match, TRBD1 (6 bases). From germline, CDR1 is SGHRS and CDR2 YFSETQ. The V and J ends lost 3 bases and 7 bases respectively, with 13 bases between them. The length of the CDR3 is 13 residues. The chain's CDR3 is CASSWGQGFGYTF. The CDR3 nucleotides are TGCGCCAGCAGCTGGGGGCAGGGCTTTGGCTACACCTTC.

This chain joins TRBV27 and TRBJ2-2, with D possibly being TRBD1 or TRBD2 (5 bases each). In germline, CDR1 is MNHEY, CDR2 SMNVEV (reference sequence). V was pared by 5 bases and J by 5 bases, with 21 bases between. The CDR3 runs to 17 residues. Here the CDR3 DNA reads TGTGCCAGCAGTAGGTCCTCCGGGACCGGTCGTACCGGGGAGCTGTTTTTT. This sequence encodes CASSRSSGTGRTGELFF.

The chain is built from TRBV9 and TRBJ2-7; 10 bases fit TRBD1. CDR3 length equals 14 residues. V dropped 4 bases and J dropped 3; count of bases not matched to a gene: 4. Germline V gene sequence: CDR1 SGDLS, CDR2 YYNGEE. CDR3 in amino acids: CASSPWTGGYEQYF. CDR3 bases: TGTGCCAGCAGCCCCTGGACAGGGGGCTACGAGCAGTACTTC. The whole variable domain, remainder taken from reference TRBV9 and TRBJ2-7, is DSGVTQTPKHLITATGQRVTLRCSPRSGDLSVYWYQQSLDQGLQFLIQYYNGEERAKGNILERFSAQQFPDLHSELNLSSLELGDSALYFCASSPWTGGYEQYFGPGTRLTVT.

The V call is TRBV19, the J call TRBJ1-2; no definite D call. The CDR3 consists of 13 residues. V dropped 2 bases and J dropped 2 bases, with 6 bases sitting between them. The germline V gene has CDR1 LNHDA and CDR2 SQIVND (reference sequence). CDR3 bases: TGTGCCAGTAGTATATTAGTAAACTATGGCTACACCTTC. As protein: CASSILVNYGYTF. The full variable domain, completed using reference TRBV19 and TRBJ1-2, is DGGITQSPKYLFRKEGQNVTLSCEQNLNHDAMYWYRQDPGQGLRLIYYSQIVNDFQKGDIAEGYSVSREKKESFPLTVTSAQKNPTAFYLCASSILVNYGYTFGSGTRLTVV.

A word on this clone: Other DNA sequences in this sample translate to the same CDR3. The V and J genes are TRBV4-1 and TRBJ1-2; D perhaps matches TRBD1 (6 bases). This CDR3 comprises 13 residues. Trimming took off 2 bases at V and 4 bases at J, with 8 bases between the two ends. The V gene's germline CDR1 is MGHRA and CDR2 YSYEKL. As DNA, the CDR3 is TGCGCCAGCAGCCAAACAGGGATCTATGGCTACACCTTC. Translated: CASSQTGIYGYTF.

The chain has TRBV6-5 and TRBJ1-4, with TRBD1 identical over 7 bases. V gave up 6 bases and J gave up 1 base; unmatched junction bases: 2. Germline CDR1 is MNHEY and CDR2 is SVGAGI. The CDR3 extends over 14 amino acids. The CDR3 nucleotides read TGTGCCAGCAGACCAGGGGGAACTAATGAAAAACTGTTTTTT. Protein: CASRPGGTNEKLFF.

This clone has only one observation. This chain links TRBV2 with TRBJ1-4; D gene unclear. V was shortened by 7 bases and J by 4 bases, with 10 bases between the two germline ends. Germline CDR1 reads SNHLY; CDR2 reads FYNNEI. The CDR3 runs to 13 residues. The CDR3 nucleotides read TGTGCCAGCATAAGTGCGTTTAATGAAAAACTGTTTTTT. It codes for CASISAFNEKLFF.

This chain joins TRBV2 and TRBJ1-5; 8 bases are a match to TRBD1. The germline V gene has CDR1 SNHLY and CDR2 FYNNEI. The junction had 9 bases not matched to a gene; V was cut back by 6 bases and J by 2 bases. The CDR3 contains 16 residues. CDR3 sequence reads: CASRGGQGEGNQPQHF. The CDR3 DNA reads TGTGCCAGCAGGGGTGGACAGGGCGAAGGCAATCAGCCCCAGCATTTT.

The rearrangement links TRBV7-2 to TRBJ1-1; D is possibly TRBD1 (5 bases). Trimming removed 5 bases at V and 7 bases at J, with 17 bases between. This CDR3 is 14 amino acids long. Germline assignment: CDR1 SGHTA and CDR2 FQGNSA. DNA for the CDR3: TGTGCCAGCAGCACCTGGCAGGACACGTATGAAGCTTTCTTT. It encodes CASSTWQDTYEAFF.

V is TRBV4-1 and J is TRBJ1-2; the D is unclear. The germline V gene encodes CDR1 MGHRA and CDR2 YSYEKL. The CDR3 contains 16 residues. V shed 0 bases and J shed 0 bases, with 11 bases lying between them. The chain's CDR3 is CASSQDPASTNYGYTF. The CDR3 DNA sequence: TGCGCCAGCAGCCAAGATCCCGCAAGTACTAACTATGGCTACACCTTC.

The chain uses TRBV6-4 and TRBJ1-1, with no clear D. V lost 0 bases, J lost 2 bases, and 16 bases lay in between. This CDR3 spans 17 amino acids. The germline V gene encodes CDR1 MRHNA and CDR2 SNTAGT. The CDR3: CASSDSSPVDKNTEAFF. CDR3 sequence (DNA): TGTGCCAGCAGTGACTCTTCCCCGGTCGACAAAAACACTGAAGCTTTCTTT.

This chain connects TRBV3-1 (or the pseudogene TRBV3-2) to TRBJ1-2; a weak D match, TRBD1 (5 bases). Germline V lookup: CDR1 LGHDT, CDR2 YNNKEL (reference sequence). The CDR3 length is 12 residues. Deletions cut 7 bases from V and 5 bases from J, with 11 bases between. CDR3 coding DNA: TGTGCCAGCACCCAGGGATGGTATGGCTACACCTTC. This sequence encodes CASTQGWYGYTF.